What follows are 18 T cell receptor beta chains derived from one specimen sequenced in a study of blood T cell repertoires in COVID-19. Profiled with immunoSEQ multiplex PCR; TCRdb holds only in-frame clones, not every one. The sample records about 200,000 clones, about 88% being singletons. The sample consisted of peripheral blood. These receptor sequences come from a man aged 50-60 years with COVID-19, enrolled during active disease.

The V and J genes are TRBV7-3 and TRBJ2-5; possible D gene TRBD1, 6 bases. The V end was cut by 2 bases, the J end by 0 bases, with 7 bases between. Per the germline V gene, CDR1 is SGHTA and CDR2 is FQGTGA. This CDR3 is 14 amino acids long. CDR3: CASSLGQNQETQYF. As DNA, the CDR3 is TGTGCCAGCAGCTTAGGACAGAACCAAGAGACCCAGTACTTC.

The CDR3 here is CASSFERRWAEQFF. The DNA of the CDR3 is TGTGCCAGCAGCTTCGAGCGGAGGTGGGCTGAGCAGTTCTTC. The chain links TRBV5-6 to TRBJ2-1, with a tentative D call TRBD2 (5 bases). The V gene lost 2 bases and the J gene lost 9 bases, with 15 bases spanning the gap. The CDR3 has 14 residues. Germline V gene lookup returns CDR1 SGHDT and CDR2 YYEEEE.

The chain has TRBV25-1 and TRBJ1-1; tentative D call: TRBD1 (5 bases). The CDR3 has 15 residues. The V and J ends lost 3 bases and 3 bases respectively, with 14 bases between them. Germline CDR1 and CDR2: MGHDK and SYGVNS. The CDR3 loop is CASSEAAGGDTEAFF. DNA for the CDR3: TGTGCCAGCAGTGAGGCCGCGGGAGGGGACACTGAAGCTTTCTTT.

The chain has TRBV5-4 and TRBJ1-6; 8 bases match TRBD1. Germline assignment: CDR1 SGHNT and CDR2 YYREEE (reference sequence). The CDR3 consists of 15 residues. V dropped 4 bases and J dropped 3; count of bases not matched to a gene: 3. The CDR3 region has the DNA TGTGCCAGCAGCCCCGGACAGGGCTATAATTCACCCCTCCACTTT. This codes for CASSPGQGYNSPLHF.

The chain is built from TRBV6-1 and TRBJ2-7; 10 bases fit TRBD2. Germline V CDR1 and CDR2: MNHNS, SASEGT. This CDR3 contains 17 residues. V lost 0 bases, J lost 0 bases, and 5 bases stayed unmatched. The CDR3 loop is CASSEAGLAVSSYEQYF. In DNA form, the CDR3 reads TGTGCCAGCAGTGAAGCCGGACTAGCGGTTAGCTCCTACGAGCAGTACTTC.

This chain joins TRBV5-1 and TRBJ2-7; possible D gene TRBD1, 6 bases. The CDR3 consists of 12 residues. The V gene lost 4 bases and the J gene lost 3 bases, with 8 bases spanning the gap. Germline loops: CDR1 SGHRS, CDR2 YFSETQ. CDR3 bases: TGCGCCAGCAGCCAGGACAGCTACGAGCAGTACTTC. Amino acids: CASSQDSYEQYF.

The chain is built from TRBV21-1 and TRBJ2-7; TRBD2, the table's D call, was not compared with the DNA. TRBV21-1 is reported as a pseudogene. This CDR3 is built from 13 residues. CDR3 DNA sequence: TGTGCCAGCAGCAATTATAGGAGCGGCCCTGGGTACTTC. As protein: CASSNYRSGPGYF.

V is TRBV18 and J is TRBJ2-3; possibly TRBD1 for D (6 bases). Trimming stripped 1 base from V and 2 bases from J, with 10 bases between. Germline CDR1 and CDR2: KGHSH and LQKENI. The CDR3 is made up of 15 amino acids. CDR3 nucleotides: TGTGCCAGCTCACCACTTCAGGGGAACACAGATACGCAGTATTTT. It is translated as CASSPLQGNTDTQYF.

This clone was detected a few times. V and J are TRBV19 and TRBJ1-5; D ambiguous. The CDR3 extends over 15 amino acids. V gave up 6 bases and J gave up 4 bases, with 16 bases separating them. In germline, CDR1 is LNHDA, CDR2 SQIVND (reference sequence). CDR3: CASSNSITGNQPQHF. The CDR3 nucleotides read TGTGCCAGTAGCAACTCTATAACGGGTAATCAGCCCCAGCATTTT.

This chain links TRBV5-1 with TRBJ2-7; D is ambiguous. This CDR3 is 14 amino acids long. Per the germline V gene, CDR1 is SGHRS and CDR2 is YFSETQ. Trimming removed 0 bases from V and 7 bases from J, with 14 bases in between. The CDR3 sequence is CASSLVESIQEQYF. The CDR3 DNA sequence: TGCGCCAGCAGCTTGGTGGAGTCGATTCAGGAGCAGTACTTC.

This rearrangement joins TRBV6-5 to TRBJ2-1; 11 bases fit TRBD1. Germline V gives CDR1 MNHEY, CDR2 SVGAGI. The CDR3 has 15 amino acids. The trim removed 6 bases at V and 10 bases at J, leaving 11 bases unmatched. The CDR3 DNA reads as TGTGCCAGCAGGCTGGACAGGGGGCCAGCGGGGGAGCAGTTCTTC. Translating it yields CASRLDRGPAGEQFF.

The chain employs TRBV27 and TRBJ2-1, with D maybe TRBD2 (5 bases). The CDR3 extends over 14 amino acids. CDR1 is MNHEY and CDR2 is SMNVEV in the germline V gene (reference sequence). V was shortened by 7 bases and J by 8 bases, with 18 bases between the two germline ends. CDR3 in amino acids: CASTNQTTLYEQFF. The CDR3 DNA is TGTGCCAGCACTAACCAGACTACGCTATATGAGCAGTTCTTC.

The chain joins TRBV6-1 to TRBJ2-1; TRBD1 aligns across 10 bases. Looked up from germline, CDR1 is MNHNS and CDR2 is SASEGT. CDR3 size: 16 residues. Losses at the gene ends were 3 bases for V and 3 bases for J; bases not matched to a gene: 5. The CDR3 DNA sequence: TGTGCCAGCAGTGAGCGGACAGGGGGTTTCTACAATGAGCAGTTCTTC. The encoded protein is CASSERTGGFYNEQFF.

The chain joins TRBV5-1 to TRBJ2-2, with TRBD2 identical over 7 bases. The germline CDR1 and CDR2 sequences are SGHRS and YFSETQ. The CDR3 is 15 residues long. The V and J ends lost 0 bases and 6 bases, in that order; junction bases with no gene match: 5. The CDR3 loop reads CASSLDLAVPGELFF. The CDR3 region has the DNA TGCGCCAGCAGCTTGGATCTAGCGGTGCCCGGGGAGCTGTTTTTT.

The rearrangement joins TRBV18 to TRBJ1-1; perhaps TRBD1 as D (6 bases). This CDR3 has 16 amino acids. Trimming took off 3 bases at V and 4 bases at J, with 18 bases between the two ends. Germline values: CDR1 KGHSH, CDR2 LQKENI. CDR3 nucleotides: TGTGCCAGCTCACCTGGCGCACAGGGTAGTGGCACTGAAGCTTTCTTT. It yields the protein CASSPGAQGSGTEAFF.

The chain recombines TRBV7-2 with TRBJ2-5; D gene uncertain. The germline V gene has CDR1 SGHTA and CDR2 FQGNSA. Trimming took 5 bases from V and 1 from J, leaving 8 bases between them. The length of the CDR3 is 13 residues. The CDR3 DNA reads TGTGCCAGCAGCATTAGAGTCCAAGAGACCCAGTACTTC. Translation gives CASSIRVQETQYF.

The V call is TRBV19, the J call TRBJ2-7; TRBD1 is a possible D gene (6 bases). Germline CDR1 is LNHDA and CDR2 is SQIVND (reference sequence). This CDR3 has 14 residues. V shed 4 bases and J shed 0 bases, with 10 bases lying between them. In DNA, the CDR3 is TGTGCCAGTAGTAATACAGGGAGCTCCTACGAGCAGTACTTC. It specifies CASSNTGSSYEQYF.

Only one count was recorded for this clone. This CDR3 reads CASSHGNGELFF. The CDR3 bases are TGTGCCAGCAGTCACGGGAACGGGGAGCTGTTTTTT. J is TRBJ2-2 and V is TRBV27; a possible D gene is TRBD2 (5 bases). This CDR3 has 12 amino acids. V lost 5 bases to trimming and J lost 7 bases, with 8 bases between them. Germline CDR1 and CDR2: MNHEY and SMNVEV (reference sequence).